The 25 T cell receptor beta chains given below trace back to one sample, sequenced in a study of cytomegalovirus exposure and HLA in healthy donors. A multiplex PCR was run with 60 Vbeta primers and 13 Jbeta primers. Sequenced by immunoSEQ multiplex PCR; TCRdb stores in-frame clones only, minus some. The sample shows about 120,000 clones, 72% of them seen only once. The source material was PBMCs. All receptors derive from a man aged 25 to 45 in good health and CMV-seronegative.

This chain uses TRBV4-1 with TRBJ2-5; D is undetermined. Judging by the DNA end, TRBJ2-7 fits better; the J call may be wrong. Per germline, CDR1 MGHRA and CDR2 YSYEKL. This CDR3 has 14 residues. This chain's CDR3 is CASSQPSGSYEQYF. CDR3 nucleotides: TGCGCCAGCAGCCAACCATCAGGTTCCTACGAGCAGTACTTC.

This clone appeared a single time. This chain uses TRBV19 with TRBJ1-2, with TRBD1 matching over 10 bases. V gave up 6 bases and J gave up 8 bases; unmatched junction bases: 6. CDR1 is LNHDA, CDR2 SQIVND, per germline (reference sequence). This CDR3 region has 13 residues. For the CDR3, the DNA is TGTGCCAGTAGCCGGGACAGGGGTCGCGGCTACACCTTC. This translates into CASSRDRGRGYTF.

The chain combines TRBV28 with TRBJ1-5, with unresolved D. CDR1 and CDR2 (germline): MDHEN, SYDVKM. The CDR3 loop spans 17 amino acids. V was pared by 6 bases and J by 4 bases, with 22 bases between. The CDR3 is CASSLARHLGPNQPQHF. Written as DNA, the CDR3 is TGTGCCAGCAGCCTAGCCCGACACCTTGGCCCAAATCAGCCCCAGCATTTT.

This clone has only one observation. The gene calls are TRBV7-9 and TRBJ1-1, with D perhaps TRBD1 (6 bases). Per germline, CDR1 SEHNR and CDR2 FQNEAQ (reference sequence). Trimming took off 5 bases at V and 2 bases at J, with 12 bases between the two ends. The CDR3 extends over 14 amino acids. CDR3 loop: CASSPGHHNTEAFF. CDR3 coding DNA: TGTGCCAGCAGCCCGGGACACCATAACACTGAAGCTTTCTTT.

The chain links TRBV7-3 to TRBJ2-3; 7 nucleotides align to TRBD2. Trimming took 5 bases from V and 6 from J; bases not matched to a gene: 14. The CDR3 is 16 residues long. Germline V gene lookup returns CDR1 SGHTA and CDR2 FQGTGA. CDR3 amino acids: CASSLGVAGVLDTQYF. CDR3 bases: TGTGCCAGCAGCCTAGGGGTAGCGGGCGTTTTGGATACGCAGTATTTT.

In regard to this clone: Other DNA sequences of this sample code for an identical CDR3. V and J are TRBV18 and TRBJ2-7; 7 bases line up with TRBD1. The ends lost 0 bases at V and 4 bases at J; junction bases unmatched: 3. The CDR3 runs 14 residues. Germline CDR1 reads KGHSH; CDR2 reads LQKENI. CDR3 nucleotides: TGTGCCAGCTCACCACCGGGACAGCCTTACGAGCAGTACTTC. Protein product: CASSPPGQPYEQYF.

V is TRBV19 and J is TRBJ2-2; tentatively, D is TRBD1 (7 bases). CDR1 is LNHDA and CDR2 is SQIVND in the germline V gene (reference sequence). CDR3 length: 13 amino acids. Trimming took 5 bases from V and 6 from J, leaving 10 bases between them. The CDR3 DNA follows: TGTGCCAGTAGTTCCAGGGGGGCCGGGGAGCTGTTTTTT. Translating gives CASSSRGAGELFF.

This clone was seen a few times. The CDR3 sequence: CASSASSGGAYNEQFF. In DNA, the CDR3 is TGTGCCAGCAGTGCGTCGAGCGGGGGGGCCTACAATGAGCAGTTCTTC. The chain couples TRBV6-4 to TRBJ2-1; TRBD2 aligns across 10 bases. The CDR3 consists of 16 residues. With V trimmed by 4 bases and J by 2 bases, 5 bases remained unmatched. CDR1 is MRHNA, CDR2 SNTAGT, per germline.

The gene calls are TRBV6-5 and TRBJ1-5; TRBD1 is a possible D gene (5 bases). The germline V and J ends were trimmed by 2 bases and 3 bases, with 11 bases remaining between them. The germline V gene encodes CDR1 MNHEY and CDR2 SVGAGI. The CDR3 consists of 15 residues. CDR3 sequence (DNA): TGTGCCAGCAGTTACCTCCCAGGGCACAATCAGCCCCAGCATTTT. It specifies CASSYLPGHNQPQHF.

The rearrangement links TRBV28 to TRBJ2-7, with TRBD2 matching over 8 bases. The CDR3 runs to 16 residues. Germline V gene lookup returns CDR1 MDHEN and CDR2 SYDVKM. After removal of 2 bases from V and 5 bases from J, the junction contained 11 bases not matched to a gene. CDR3 DNA sequence: TGTGCCAGCAGTTTACGGGCGGGGGGTTTCTGGGACGAGCAGTACTTC. Its protein product is CASSLRAGGFWDEQYF.

J is TRBJ1-2 and V is TRBV5-1; D possibly corresponds to TRBD1 (5 bases). CDR1 and CDR2 from the germline V gene are SGHRS and YFSETQ. CDR3 length: 13 amino acids. Trimming cost V 4 bases and J 6 bases, with 13 bases left between them. CDR3 sequence reads: CASSVGLRDGYTF. The CDR3 coding sequence is TGCGCCAGCAGCGTTGGTCTCAGGGATGGCTACACCTTC.

The chain has TRBV7-9 and TRBJ2-3; TRBD1 aligns across 9 bases. The V segment lost 5 bases and the J segment 0 bases; nucleotides outside the gene matches: 6. CDR1 and CDR2 from the germline V gene are SEHNR and FQNEAQ (reference sequence). The CDR3 totals 16 residues. The CDR3 DNA is TGTGCCAGCAGCGGATGGACAGGGGCCAGCACAGATACGCAGTATTTT. Protein sequence: CASSGWTGASTDTQYF.

The chain employs TRBV19 and TRBJ2-5; TRBD1 agrees at 7 bases. The length of the CDR3 is 13 residues. The germline gives CDR1 LNHDA, CDR2 SQIVND (reference sequence). Trimming took 7 bases from V and 2 from J; bases not matched to a gene: 4. The CDR3 nucleotides are TGTGCCAGTACCACGGGACAGCAAGAGACCCAGTACTTC. Translated, it gives CASTTGQQETQYF.

This clone has just a few counts. V usage is TRBV19 and J usage is TRBJ1-1; 8 nucleotides line up with TRBD1. Germline CDR1 is LNHDA and CDR2 is SQIVND (reference sequence). CDR3 length: 16 residues. J gave up 5 bases and V 3 bases, and 11 bases lay outside the gene matches. CDR3 in amino acids: CASSIGAGRGRTEAFF. CDR3 DNA sequence: TGTGCCAGTAGTATCGGCGCGGGCAGGGGGCGAACTGAAGCTTTCTTT. The full variable domain, its missing parts supplied by reference TRBV19 and TRBJ1-1, is DGGITQSPKYLFRKEGQNVTLSCEQNLNHDAMYWYRQDPGQGLRLIYYSQIVNDFQKGDIAEGYSVSREKKESFPLTVTSAQKNPTAFYLCASSIGAGRGRTEAFFGQGTRLTVV.

V is TRBV13 and J is TRBJ2-3; 9 bases map to TRBD1. CDR1 is PRHDT, CDR2 FYEKMQ, per germline (reference sequence). The V and J ends lost 6 bases and 4 bases, in that order; junction bases with no gene match: 2. The CDR3 is made up of 13 amino acids. CDR3 in DNA: TGTGCCAGCAGTAGACAGGGGGCAGATACGCAGTATTTT. Translating it yields CASSRQGADTQYF.

As to this clone: At one end, the junction sequence differs from germline, possibly due to a read error. V gene TRBV7-9 combines with J gene TRBJ1-1; D possibly corresponds to TRBD1 (6 bases). CDR1 is SEHNR, CDR2 FQNEAQ, per germline (reference sequence). The CDR3 has 15 residues. CDR3 sequence (DNA): TGTTCCAGCAGCCCTCGTGGACAGCCGAACACTGAAGCTTTCTTT. Translating gives CSSSPRGQPNTEAFF.

The chain recombines TRBV7-2 with TRBJ1-6, with D possibly matching TRBD1 (6 bases). V was cut by 5 bases and J by 7 bases, with 15 bases left in between. The V gene's germline CDR1 is SGHTA and CDR2 FQGNSA. The length of the CDR3 is 15 residues. CDR3 nucleotides: TGTGCCAGCAGCACATGGACAGCTCCAAATTCACCCCTCCACTTT. It specifies CASSTWTAPNSPLHF.

The J gene is TRBJ1-1, the V gene TRBV4-3; D is perhaps TRBD1 (5 bases). This CDR3 spans 15 amino acids. The germline gives CDR1 LGHNA, CDR2 YSLEER. Deletions cut 0 bases from V and 5 bases from J, with 13 bases between. The CDR3 sequence is CASSQDGGIGTEAFF. The CDR3 DNA follows: TGCGCCAGCAGCCAAGATGGGGGGATTGGGACTGAAGCTTTCTTT.

The chain couples TRBV6-5 to TRBJ2-5; 7 bases are shared with TRBD1. This CDR3 has 14 amino acids. Unmatched junction bases numbered 6, after V lost 7 bases and J lost 1 base. Looked up from germline, CDR1 is MNHEY and CDR2 is SVGAGI. CDR3 in amino acids: CASTSTGTQETQYF. In DNA form, the CDR3 reads TGTGCCAGCACCTCGACAGGGACCCAAGAGACCCAGTACTTC.

This clone has more than one count but fewer than ten. The J gene is TRBJ1-2, the V gene TRBV6-5, with 7 bases aligning to TRBD1. The CDR3 is made up of 14 amino acids. The germline V gene encodes CDR1 MNHEY and CDR2 SVGAGI. The V gene end was trimmed by 5 bases and the J gene end by 2 bases; junction bases not matched to a gene: 5. CDR3 nucleotides: TGTGCCAGCAGTCAAACGACAGGGAACTATGGCTACACCTTC. This codes for CASSQTTGNYGYTF.

The chain has TRBV6-5 and TRBJ1-1; D ambiguous. This CDR3 is 14 amino acids long. Germline assignment: CDR1 MNHEY and CDR2 SVGAGI. V was trimmed by 0 bases and J by 6 bases, leaving 11 bases between them. The CDR3 DNA reads as TGTGCCAGCAGTTACTCGACGGGGATCCCTGAAGCTTTCTTT. This translates into CASSYSTGIPEAFF.

In its sample, this clone was seen a few times. CDR3 nucleotide sequence: TGTGCCAGCAGTGACCAACAGGCAAGCTCCTACGAGCAGTACTTC. Protein: CASSDQQASSYEQYF. This chain links TRBV6-1 with TRBJ2-7; D may be TRBD1 (5 bases). The V gene's germline CDR1 is MNHNS and CDR2 SASEGT. Trimming pared 3 bases from V and 0 bases from J, leaving 12 bases between. The CDR3 contains 15 residues.

The chain employs TRBV9 and TRBJ2-1; TRBD2 agrees at 10 bases. CDR1 is SGDLS, CDR2 YYNGEE, per germline. The CDR3 runs to 18 residues. V lost 4 bases to trimming and J lost 0 bases; unmatched junction nucleotides: 10. The CDR3 region has the DNA TGTGCCAGCAGCCTCCAACAGTCTAGCGGGGGCTCCTACAATGAGCAGTTCTTC. This encodes CASSLQQSSGGSYNEQFF.

The genes are TRBV5-1 and TRBJ1-2, with 8 bases that match TRBD1. Trimming cost V 4 bases and J 8 bases; bases outside gene matches: 16. CDR1 is SGHRS and CDR2 is YFSETQ in the germline V gene. This CDR3 has 16 amino acids. The CDR3, as DNA: TGCGCCAGCAGCGTAACGTCAGGGGGCGCGACGGGGGGCTACACCTTC. This sequence encodes CASSVTSGGATGGYTF.

The chain has TRBV28 and TRBJ2-7; 9 bases match TRBD1. The germline V gene encodes CDR1 MDHEN and CDR2 SYDVKM. The junction had 5 bases not matched to a gene; V was cut back by 6 bases and J by 5 bases. This CDR3 spans 13 amino acids. The CDR3 bases are TGTGCCAGCAGGGGACAGGGAAGTAACGAGCAGTACTTC. Residues: CASRGQGSNEQYF.